A single sample is the source of the 9 T cell receptor beta chains below, sequenced in a study of blood T cell repertoires in COVID-19. Profiled with immunoSEQ multiplex PCR; TCRdb holds only in-frame clones, not every one. The data hold about 130,000 clones, with 80% to 85% observed a single time. Sequenced material: PBMCs or T cells enriched from blood (not recorded which). These receptors all stem from a man aged 30 to 39 who had recovered from COVID-19.

This chain links TRBV5-1 with TRBJ2-7, with D maybe TRBD1 (6 bases). Germline V gene lookup returns CDR1 SGHRS and CDR2 YFSETQ. The V and J ends lost 0 bases and 6 bases respectively, with 16 bases between them. This CDR3 comprises 15 residues. The chain's CDR3 is CASSLVGQGYSEQYF. The CDR3 DNA is TGCGCCAGCAGCTTGGTTGGCCAGGGGTACTCCGAGCAGTACTTC.

This clone was recorded a few times. This sequence joins TRBV5-4 and TRBJ1-3; D uncertain. Germline V gene data show CDR1 as SGHNT and CDR2 as YYREEE (reference sequence). V gave up 6 bases and J gave up 0 bases, with 13 bases separating them. This CDR3 comprises 15 residues. CDR3 nucleotides: TGTGCCAGCACCTCCGGGGTAAACTCTGGAAACACCATATATTTT. It encodes CASTSGVNSGNTIYF. Based on the CDR3 plus reference TRBV5-4 and TRBJ1-3, the full variable domain is ETGVTQSPTHLIKTRGQQVTLRCSSQSGHNTVSWYQQALGQGPQFIFQYYREEENGRGNFPPRFSGLQFPNYSSELNVNALELDDSALYLCASTSGVNSGNTIYFGEGSWLTVV.

The J gene is TRBJ2-1, the V gene TRBV5-4; possibly TRBD1 for D (6 bases). The V gene lost 0 bases and the J gene lost 7 bases, with 11 bases spanning the gap. Looked up from germline, CDR1 is SGHNT and CDR2 is YYREEE (reference sequence). The length of the CDR3 is 14 residues. For the CDR3, the DNA is TGTGCCAGCAGCTTGGGGGGGCTCGGGAATGAGCAGTTCTTC. This codes for CASSLGGLGNEQFF.

The rearrangement uses TRBV2 and TRBJ2-3, with 10 bases matching TRBD2. Germline V gives CDR1 SNHLY, CDR2 FYNNEI. This CDR3 spans 16 amino acids. Unmatched junction bases numbered 7, after V lost 2 bases and J lost 5 bases. In nucleotides, the CDR3 is TGTGCCAGCAGTGAATCCCTAGCGGGAGCTGTAGATACGCAGTATTTT. Its translation: CASSESLAGAVDTQYF.

The sample holds one count of this clone. The chain couples TRBV29-1 to TRBJ2-3, with 7 bases matching TRBD2. The CDR3 length is 15 residues. The V segment lost 6 bases and the J segment 4 bases; nucleotides outside the gene matches: 13. CDR1 is SQVTM and CDR2 is ANQGSEA in the germline V gene. As DNA, the CDR3 is TGCAGCGTCGGCCCTCAGCGGGGTGGGCCAGATACGCAGTATTTT. It is translated as CSVGPQRGGPDTQYF.

The rearrangement links TRBV19 to TRBJ1-1; 9 bases match TRBD1. The J segment lost 5 bases and the V segment lost 10 bases, leaving 14 bases of the junction unmatched. Germline V gene data show CDR1 as LNHDA and CDR2 as SQIVND (reference sequence). The CDR3 contains 15 residues. The CDR3 DNA is TGTGCCACCTTCCGGGACAGGGAAGTAATGACTGAAGCTTTCTTT. Its protein is CATFRDREVMTEAFF.

The V call is TRBV7-9, the J call TRBJ2-5; D ambiguous. Germline V gene sequence: CDR1 SEHNR, CDR2 FQNEAQ (reference sequence). The CDR3 sequence is 14 residues long. V dropped 2 bases and J dropped 0 bases, with 7 bases sitting between them. Here the CDR3 DNA reads TGTGCCAGCAGCTTACGCCGGGACCAAGAGACCCAGTACTTC. This encodes CASSLRRDQETQYF.

V is TRBV4-1 and J is TRBJ2-2; D remains ambiguous. The germline V gene has CDR1 MGHRA and CDR2 YSYEKL. V was pared by 0 bases and J by 1 base, with 6 bases between. The CDR3 covers 15 residues. CDR3 in amino acids: CASSQDAGNTGELFF. In DNA form, the CDR3 reads TGCGCCAGCAGCCAAGATGCCGGGAACACCGGGGAGCTGTTTTTT.

This clone was counted once. The J gene is TRBJ2-1, the V gene TRBV19; D is undetermined. There are 12 residues in the CDR3. The germline gives CDR1 LNHDA, CDR2 SQIVND (reference sequence). V lost 1 base, J lost 9 bases, and 7 bases lay in between. This CDR3 reads CASSIGTSEQFF. Written as DNA, the CDR3 is TGTGCCAGTAGTATAGGAACTTCTGAGCAGTTCTTC.